The next 8 T cell receptor beta chains were all read from a single sample in a study of cytomegalovirus exposure and HLA in healthy donors. The study ran its PCR with 60 Vbeta and 13 Jbeta primers. Assay: immunoSEQ multiplex PCR; the TCRdb copy retains only in-frame clones and omits some. Altogether 210,000 or so clones are present, more than 60% being singletons, with the ten largest covering 2% to 2.5%. Specimen: PBMCs. The receptors come from a woman aged 25 to 39 in good health and CMV-seropositive.

This chain uses TRBV28 with TRBJ1-5; D is ambiguous. V dropped 2 bases and J dropped 6 bases, with 11 bases sitting between them. The CDR3 is made up of 14 amino acids. Germline lookup yields CDR1 MDHEN and CDR2 SYDVKM. CDR3 sequence reads: CASSLREWVQPQHF. Here the CDR3 DNA reads TGTGCCAGCAGTTTAAGGGAGTGGGTTCAGCCCCAGCATTTT. The whole variable domain, remainder taken from reference TRBV28 and TRBJ1-5, is DVKVTQSSRYLVKRTGEKVFLECVQDMDHENMFWYRQDPGLGLRLIYFSYDVKMKEKGDIPEGYSVSREKKERFSLILESASTNQTSMYLCASSLREWVQPQHFGDGTRLSIL.

As DNA, the CDR3 is TGTGCCAGCAGCTTGGGGACAGGGAACACTGAAGCTTTCTTT. It translates to CASSLGTGNTEAFF. This chain links TRBV11-2 with TRBJ1-1; TRBD1 matches 8 bases. Germline CDR1 reads SGHAT; CDR2 reads FQNNGV. Trimming removed 3 bases from V and 1 base from J; junction bases left unmatched: 1. The CDR3 runs to 14 residues.

This rearrangement joins TRBV19 to TRBJ1-4; 9 nucleotides align to TRBD1. The CDR3 consists of 15 residues. Germline assignment: CDR1 LNHDA and CDR2 SQIVND (reference sequence). Trimming removed 1 base from V and 7 bases from J; junction bases left unmatched: 4. CDR3 in amino acids: CASSIGTGGVEKLFF. CDR3 bases: TGTGCCAGTAGTATAGGCACAGGGGGCGTTGAAAAACTGTTTTTT. Drawing the rest from reference TRBV19 and TRBJ1-4, the complete variable domain is DGGITQSPKYLFRKEGQNVTLSCEQNLNHDAMYWYRQDPGQGLRLIYYSQIVNDFQKGDIAEGYSVSREKKESFPLTVTSAQKNPTAFYLCASSIGTGGVEKLFFGSGTQLSVL.

This chain joins TRBV7-8 and TRBJ2-2, with 10 bases identical to TRBD2. The junction had 3 bases not matched to a gene; V was cut back by 0 bases and J by 5 bases. There are 16 residues in the CDR3. Germline loops: CDR1 SGHVS, CDR2 FQNEAQ. The CDR3 DNA reads TGTGCCAGCAGCTTAGCCAGCGGGAGGGTTACCGGGGAGCTGTTTTTT. Protein sequence: CASSLASGRVTGELFF.

The chain joins TRBV7-2 to TRBJ1-2; D is undetermined. The V gene lost 5 bases and the J gene lost 5 bases, with 9 bases spanning the gap. Germline CDR1 reads SGHTA; CDR2 reads FQGNSA. There are 12 residues in the CDR3. The CDR3 DNA reads TGTGCCAGCAGCGTTGACACTTATGGCTACACCTTC. It codes for CASSVDTYGYTF.

As regards this clone: Other nucleotide sequences from this sample produce the same CDR3. The J gene is TRBJ2-7, the V gene TRBV6-1; D call uncertain. From germline, CDR1 is MNHNS and CDR2 SASEGT. This CDR3 is 10 amino acids long. V was clipped by 7 bases and J by 4 bases, with 5 bases between them. DNA for the CDR3: TGTGCCAGCATAGAGTACGAGCAGTACTTC. The encoded protein is CASIEYEQYF.

The count of this clone is one. The gene calls are TRBV19 and TRBJ2-3, with 8 bases lining up with TRBD2. CDR1 and CDR2 (germline): LNHDA, SQIVND (reference sequence). V was clipped by 4 bases and J by 0 bases; unmatched bases: 9. The CDR3 length is 17 residues. For the CDR3, the DNA is TGTGCCAGTAGTAACTCCGGGACTAGGACTAGCACAGATACGCAGTATTTT. This translates into CASSNSGTRTSTDTQYF.

V and J are TRBV18 and TRBJ1-2; maybe TRBD1 (6 bases). The CDR3 spans 15 residues. V lost 4 bases to trimming and J lost 1 base, with 13 bases between them. CDR1 and CDR2 from the germline V gene are KGHSH and LQKENI. Here the CDR3 reads CASSLNRENNYGYTF. As DNA, the CDR3 is TGTGCCAGCTCACTTAACAGGGAAAATAACTATGGCTACACCTTC.